The entry below describes one T cell receptor beta chain. Its recognized antigen is unknown. Base-call qualities are not available, and no considerably larger clone is one nucleotide away. Library prep was done by 5' RACE. The instrument given in TCRdb is Illumina HiSeq 2500. A second PCR of 7 to 11 cycles was performed with a sample-barcoded 5' primer and a J-beta primer mix. A template-switch 5' adaptor carrying 12 random nucleotides introduced a unique molecular identifier onto each TCR beta cDNA molecule. Each sample yielded at least 2.5 million CDR3-containing paired-end reads. First-strand cDNA synthesis was performed from all RNA using the Mint cDNA synthesis kit, with priming by a TRBC-specific oligonucleotide. Following uracil-DNA glycosylase treatment, all cDNA underwent a first 18-cycle PCR with the universal primers M1SS and BC2_uni_R. Concerning the study's data processing: Each sample was normalized by randomly selecting 1 million high-quality reads, each carrying a distinct molecular identifier. Instead of being binned into consensus sequences, reads that shared molecular identifiers were thrown out. MiTCR, set to a Q25 quality threshold and the strictest error-elimination algorithm, was used for CDR3 identification, clonotype clustering and error correction. Lower-bound total TCR beta diversity was estimated with a nonparametric unseen species model using Euler transformation. TCRdb trimmed public reads at Q25 via fastp, called clones via MiXCR and kept in-frame beta chains. Duplicate CDR3 protein sequences are folded into a single record with the most common DNA and genes. TCRdb, not the original authors, processed these V and J calls. The sample table holds about 1 million distinct CDR3 sequences, of which around 27% were seen once. The ten largest clones add up to around 0.75% of the sample.

The entry originates in a study of blood T cells in healthy people across ages (dated by TCRdb to between 2014 and 2016). Some background on the complete study: In model experiments, roughly one uniquely barcoded TCR beta cDNA molecule per two T cells was captured by template switching. Age-related changes in TCR beta repertoire diversity were measured in the study by deep sequencing normalized with unique cDNA molecular identifiers. The donors were split into four age groups: young (average approximately 16 years), middle-aged (around 37), aged (62) and long-lived (about 74). Two additional independent replicas of 1 million unique cDNA reads from the same blood draw were analyzed for two donors (one aged 18 to 30 and one aged 80 or older).

From the cysteine through the phenylalanine, the CDR3 covers 15 amino acids. Of all the DNA, just the CDR3 is kept, 45 bases in frame from base 1. Trimming accounts for 4 bases at V and 3 bases at J, while the number of junction bases matched to no gene is 7. In the germline V gene (reference sequence), CDR1 corresponds to LNHDA and CDR2 to SQIVND. The 40 or so donors, aged about 6 to 100 years, were systemically healthy Caucasian individuals from Russia. Each donor gave 8 to 10 milliliters of peripheral blood, drawn into EDTA-treated Vacutainer tubes. Ficoll-Paque density-gradient centrifugation was used to isolate PBMCs, with at least 6.5 million per sample. Total RNA was extracted from PBMCs with Trizol reagent, with at least 6 micrograms obtained per sample. The percentages of naive CD45RAhigh/CD27high T cells were determined by flow cytometry on a PBMC aliquot from every donor. Study-wide findings and limitations: Estimates of total diversity from one million sequenced T cells were regarded as lower bounds and underestimates. Observed TCR beta diversity per million T cells fell roughly linearly with age, and a significant reduction was already apparent by age roughly 40. Because donor CMV infection status was unknown, age-related changes in expanded clonotypes were potentially confounded. There was a strong correlation between observed TCR beta diversity and the percentage of naive T cells measured by flow cytometry. Because profiling used bulk unsorted PBMCs, naive and antigen-experienced compartments could not be compared conclusively. Compared with the aged group, more naive CD4+ T cells, fewer expanded clones and increased TCR diversity were shown by the long-lived group, suggesting age selection.

This sample also belongs to another study, concerning T cells of mothers and their children. The other study reports the following: Nine systemically healthy Caucasian individuals, comprising three mothers and their six children, were included as donors. cDNA synthesis used all of the extracted RNA, with 1.5 ug of RNA in each 15 ul reaction. In the second PCR, sample barcodes and 2-4 random nucleotides were introduced via the M1S primer. Over 10 million TCR beta CDR3 reads came from each mother, compared with several million reads from each child. Thymic selection similarly shapes TCR recombination output in related and unrelated pairs, with minor effect from inherited differences. Related mother-child pairs always showed normalized repertoire overlap that was slightly higher than in unrelated mother-child pairs, though the difference was never significant. Persistent microchimeric T cell clones were not detected, at a sensitivity of approximately 98 clones per million clonotypes. In the study, deep NGS was used to compare the TCR beta repertoires of mothers and children, and features distinguishing related mother-child pairs from unrelated individuals were sought. The mean age was roughly 44 +/- 4 years for the mothers and approximately 11 +/- 4 years for the children. Libraries were sequenced on Illumina HiSeq 2000 with 100+100 nt paired-end reads after adapter ligation with NEBNext reagents. Mother and child libraries were prepared a month apart and sequenced in separate runs to prevent cross-contamination. For each donor, between roughly 500,000 and 2,100,000 distinct TCR beta clonotypes were identified. Naive TCR beta clonotypes were estimated from low-frequency clonotypes matched to each donor's FACS-determined naive share, without sorting.

The origin of this receptor is a girl aged 2-10 years in good health. The chain employs TRBV19 and TRBJ1-2, and 8 junction bases match TRBD1. Source material: blood. The CDR3 reads as follows: CASSRVGQDHYGYTF. The sequence in DNA is TGTGCCAGTAGTAGAGTGGGACAGGACCACTATGGCTACACCTTC.